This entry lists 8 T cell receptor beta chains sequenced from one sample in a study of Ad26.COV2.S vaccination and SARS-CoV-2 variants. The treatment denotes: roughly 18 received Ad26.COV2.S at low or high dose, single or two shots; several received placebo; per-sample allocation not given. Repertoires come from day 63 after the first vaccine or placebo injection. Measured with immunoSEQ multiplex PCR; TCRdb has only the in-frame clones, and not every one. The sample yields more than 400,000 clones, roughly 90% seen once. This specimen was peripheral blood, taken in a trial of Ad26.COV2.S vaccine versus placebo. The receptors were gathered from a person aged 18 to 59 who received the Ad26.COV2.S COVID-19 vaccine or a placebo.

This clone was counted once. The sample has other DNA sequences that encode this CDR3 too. Here the CDR3 DNA reads TGTGCCAGCAGTTACGGTGGGGCCAACGTCCTGACTTTC. This encodes CASSYGGANVLTF. This chain links TRBV6-5 with TRBJ2-6; D is unresolved. The V end was cut by 2 bases, the J end by 3 bases, with 2 bases between. Germline V gene lookup returns CDR1 MNHEY and CDR2 SVGAGI. The CDR3 extends over 13 amino acids.

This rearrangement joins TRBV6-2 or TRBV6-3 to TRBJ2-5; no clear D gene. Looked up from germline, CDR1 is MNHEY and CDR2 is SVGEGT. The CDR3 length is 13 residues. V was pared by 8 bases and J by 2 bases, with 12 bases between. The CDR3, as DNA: TGTGCCAGCTGCCGGACCGGACAAGAGACCCAGTACTTC. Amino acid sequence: CASCRTGQETQYF.

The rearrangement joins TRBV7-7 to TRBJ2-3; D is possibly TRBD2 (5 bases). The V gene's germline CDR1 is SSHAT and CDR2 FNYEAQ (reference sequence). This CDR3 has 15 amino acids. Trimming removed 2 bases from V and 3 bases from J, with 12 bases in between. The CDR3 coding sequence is TGTGCCAGCAGCTTAAAGGTCGGGGATACAGATACGCAGTATTTT. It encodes CASSLKVGDTDTQYF.

DNA for the CDR3: TGCGCCAGCAGCGTGGACAGGGGTTACACAGATACGCAGTATTTT. As protein: CASSVDRGYTDTQYF. The chain is built from TRBV5-1 and TRBJ2-3; TRBD1 aligns across 9 bases. Germline V gene sequence: CDR1 SGHRS, CDR2 YFSETQ. V dropped 4 bases and J dropped 2; count of bases not matched to a gene: 5. The CDR3 contains 15 residues.

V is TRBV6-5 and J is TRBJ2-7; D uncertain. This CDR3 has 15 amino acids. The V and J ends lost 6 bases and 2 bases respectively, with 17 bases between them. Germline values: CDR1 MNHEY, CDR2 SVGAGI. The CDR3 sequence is CASSRRATQTYEQYF. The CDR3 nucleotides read TGTGCCAGCAGCAGACGAGCGACCCAGACCTACGAGCAGTACTTC.

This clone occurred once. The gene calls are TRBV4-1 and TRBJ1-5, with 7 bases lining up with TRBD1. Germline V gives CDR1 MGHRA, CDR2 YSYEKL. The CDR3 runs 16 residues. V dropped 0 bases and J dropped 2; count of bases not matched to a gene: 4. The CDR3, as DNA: TGCGCCAGCAGCCAAGATAGGCAGGGGGGCAATCAGCCCCAGCATTTT. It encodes CASSQDRQGGNQPQHF.

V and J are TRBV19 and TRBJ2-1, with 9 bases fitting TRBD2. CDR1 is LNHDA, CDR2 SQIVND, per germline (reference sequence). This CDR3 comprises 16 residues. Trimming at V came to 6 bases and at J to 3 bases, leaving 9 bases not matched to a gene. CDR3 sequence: CASRDGSTSGYNEQFF. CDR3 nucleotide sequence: TGTGCCAGTAGGGATGGCTCGACTAGCGGCTACAATGAGCAGTTCTTC.

CDR3 region: CASSITGGGELFF. The CDR3, as DNA: TGTGCCAGTAGTATAACTGGGGGTGGGGAGCTGTTTTTT. The chain joins TRBV19 to TRBJ2-2; either TRBD1 or TRBD2 may supply D (5 bases each). Germline CDR1 LNHDA, CDR2 SQIVND (reference sequence). The CDR3 extends over 13 amino acids. V lost 2 bases and J 8 bases, leaving 9 bases between the germline ends.